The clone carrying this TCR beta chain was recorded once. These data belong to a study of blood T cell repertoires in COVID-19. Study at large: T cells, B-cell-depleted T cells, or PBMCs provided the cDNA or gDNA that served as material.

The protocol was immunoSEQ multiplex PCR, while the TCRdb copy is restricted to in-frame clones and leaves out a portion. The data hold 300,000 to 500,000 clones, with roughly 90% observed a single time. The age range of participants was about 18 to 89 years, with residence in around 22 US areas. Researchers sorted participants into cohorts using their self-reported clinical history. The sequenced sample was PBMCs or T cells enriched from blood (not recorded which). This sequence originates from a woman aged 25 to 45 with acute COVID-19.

This CDR3 is CASRLPGATEAFF. DNA for the CDR3: TGCGCCAGCAGGCTTCCTGGGGCCACTGAAGCTTTCTTT. The chain links TRBV5-1 to TRBJ1-1, with a possible D match to TRBD1 (5 bases). The CDR3 is 13 amino acids. The V end was cut by 5 bases, the J end by 4 bases, with 12 bases between. CDR1 is SGHRS, CDR2 YFSETQ, per germline.